The 18 T cell receptor beta chains listed next were all sequenced from one sample in a study of blood T cells in healthy people across ages. A J-beta primer mix and a sample-barcoded 5' primer were used in a second PCR of about 6 to 12 cycles. TCRdb itself ran the 5' RACE reads through MiXCR, one entry per CDR3 protein. The table records 1.5 million to 2 million distinct CDR3 sequences, 28% of them present only once. The sample consisted of blood. Receptors were obtained from a woman in her 30s in good health.

This clonotype was observed a few times. The chain joins TRBV12-3 or TRBV12-4 to TRBJ1-2, with D possibly TRBD1 on 5 matching bases. V was shortened by 4 bases and J by 2 bases, with 11 bases between the two germline ends. This CDR3 has 14 amino acids. For the CDR3, the DNA is TGTGCCAGCAGTTCCGGACACCCGAACTATGGCTACACCTTC. Translation gives CASSSGHPNYGYTF.

V is TRBV6-1 and J is TRBJ2-1, with 14 bases that match TRBD2. V lost 3 bases to trimming and J lost 4 bases; unmatched junction nucleotides: 8. The V gene's germline CDR1 is MNHNS and CDR2 SASEGT. The CDR3 contains 18 residues. The CDR3 loop reads CASSEGLAGARAYNEQFF. CDR3 DNA sequence: TGTGCCAGCAGTGAGGGACTAGCGGGAGCTAGGGCGTACAATGAGCAGTTCTTC.

V and J are TRBV7-2 and TRBJ2-3; 7 positions match TRBD2. Germline lookup yields CDR1 SGHTA and CDR2 FQGNSA. The V segment lost 5 bases and the J segment 3 bases; nucleotides outside the gene matches: 8. The CDR3 runs to 15 residues. The CDR3 loop reads CASSPLALETDTQYF. CDR3 bases: TGTGCCAGCAGCCCACTAGCGTTGGAGACAGATACGCAGTATTTT.

This clonotype was observed many times. The chain employs TRBV2 and TRBJ1-2, with 8 bases that match TRBD1. The trim removed 6 bases at V and 2 bases at J, leaving 8 bases unmatched. The germline V gene has CDR1 SNHLY and CDR2 FYNNEI. The CDR3 runs 15 residues. The DNA for the CDR3 is TGTGCCAGCAGGTCTGGACAGGGCGGGAACTATGGCTACACCTTC. Translation: CASRSGQGGNYGYTF. The full variable domain, with the rest looked up from reference TRBV2 and TRBJ1-2, is EPEVTQTPSHQVTQMGQEVILRCVPISNHLYFYWYRQILGQKVEFLVSFYNNEISEKSEIFDDQFSVERPDGSNFTLKIRSTKLEDSAMYFCASRSGQGGNYGYTFGSGTRLTVV.

This clonotype was seen at least ten times. The V gene is TRBV11-2, the J gene TRBJ1-2; no definite D call. The CDR3 loop spans 13 amino acids. The germline V and J ends were trimmed by 0 bases and 5 bases, with 7 bases remaining between them. Germline CDR1 and CDR2: SGHAT and FQNNGV. DNA of the CDR3: TGTGCCAGCAGCTTAGACACTCAGTATGGCTACACCTTC. The encoded protein is CASSLDTQYGYTF. Based on the CDR3 plus reference TRBV11-2 and TRBJ1-2, the full variable domain is EAGVAQSPRYKIIEKRQSVAFWCNPISGHATLYWYQQILGQGPKLLIQFQNNGVVDDSQLPKDRFSAERLKGVDSTLKIQPAKLEDSAVYLCASSLDTQYGYTFGSGTRLTVV.

This clonotype was observed at least ten times. CDR3 amino acids: CASSSGTPGEQYF. The CDR3 coding sequence is TGTGCCAGCAGTTCAGGGACCCCCGGCGAGCAGTACTTC. This rearrangement joins TRBV27 to TRBJ2-7, with D perhaps TRBD1 or TRBD2 (5 bases each). Germline V gene data show CDR1 as MNHEY and CDR2 as SMNVEV (reference sequence). This CDR3 comprises 13 residues. V gave up 4 bases and J gave up 6 bases, with 13 bases separating them.

V usage is TRBV20-1 and J usage is TRBJ2-4; a weak D match, TRBD2 (5 bases). CDR1 and CDR2 from the germline V gene are DFQATT and SNEGSKA (reference sequence). The CDR3 runs to 13 residues. Trimming stripped 1 base from V and 5 bases from J, with 9 bases between. CDR3 bases: TGCAGTGCTAGAGGGGCGGGTGAAAACATTCAGTACTTC. Protein product: CSARGAGENIQYF.

This clonotype was seen a handful of times. V gene TRBV2 combines with J gene TRBJ1-5, with 10 bases identical to TRBD1. The CDR3 spans 17 residues. The germline CDR1 and CDR2 sequences are SNHLY and FYNNEI. J gave up 5 bases and V 4 bases, and 11 bases lay outside the gene matches. As DNA, the CDR3 is TGTGCCAGCAGTGGAATGAGGACAGGGGGTTCGCATCAGCCCCAGCATTTT. Protein sequence: CASSGMRTGGSHQPQHF.

This clonotype turned up a few times. The V gene is TRBV5-1, the J gene TRBJ1-2; D is possibly TRBD1 (5 bases). The V gene lost 6 bases and the J gene lost 6 bases, with 18 bases spanning the gap. The CDR3 loop spans 14 amino acids. CDR1 and CDR2 (germline): SGHRS, YFSETQ. DNA of the CDR3: TGCGCCAGCAACGAGGGGCAGGGAGGGAATGGCTACACCTTC. Translation gives CASNEGQGGNGYTF. Variable domain in full (rest from reference TRBV5-1 and TRBJ1-2): KAGVTQTPRYLIKTRGQQVTLSCSPISGHRSVSWYQQTPGQGLQFLFEYFSETQRNKGNFPGRFSGRQFSNSRSEMNVSTLELGDSALYLCASNEGQGGNGYTFGSGTRLTVV.

The rearrangement joins TRBV20-1 to TRBJ2-1, with D perhaps TRBD2 (6 bases). The CDR3 is 16 amino acids. Deletions cut 6 bases from V and 0 bases from J, with 18 bases between. Germline CDR1 reads DFQATT; CDR2 reads SNEGSKA (reference sequence). In DNA, the CDR3 is TGCAGTGCCCCTGACCCTAGCGATCGCTCCTACAATGAGCAGTTCTTC. Residues: CSAPDPSDRSYNEQFF.

This sequence joins TRBV12-3 or TRBV12-4 and TRBJ2-3; D gene ambiguous. The CDR3 covers 13 residues. The germline V and J ends were trimmed by 6 bases and 2 bases, with 9 bases remaining between them. For the CDR3, the DNA is TGTGCCAGCAGGCAAAGGAACACAGATACGCAGTATTTT. Protein sequence: CASRQRNTDTQYF.

The V and J genes are TRBV20-1 and TRBJ1-4; 7 bases match TRBD1. V lost 3 bases to trimming and J lost 3 bases; unmatched junction nucleotides: 4. The V gene's germline CDR1 is DFQATT and CDR2 SNEGSKA (reference sequence). The CDR3 is made up of 14 amino acids. In DNA, the CDR3 is TGCAGTGCTAGGCAGGGGGGCTCTAATGAAAAACTGTTTTTT. Translation: CSARQGGSNEKLFF.

This clonotype was recorded a few times. The chain is built from TRBV5-5 and TRBJ2-1, with 9 nucleotides matching TRBD2. This CDR3 spans 15 amino acids. Germline V gene sequence: CDR1 SGHKS, CDR2 YYEKEE (reference sequence). V lost 4 bases, J lost 7 bases, and 9 bases stayed unmatched. CDR3 in amino acids: CASSPPAGGLNEQFF. CDR3 sequence (DNA): TGTGCCAGCAGCCCCCCAGCGGGAGGATTGAATGAGCAGTTCTTC.

The V and J genes are TRBV20-1 and TRBJ1-4, with TRBD1 as a possible D gene (6 bases). V lost 6 bases to trimming and J lost 0 bases, with 17 bases between them. Per germline, CDR1 DFQATT and CDR2 SNEGSKA (reference sequence). The CDR3 runs to 16 residues. CDR3 bases: TGCAGTGCAGGAACAGGGTCGCTCACAACTAATGAAAAACTGTTTTTT. It encodes CSAGTGSLTTNEKLFF.

The V and J genes are TRBV7-2 and TRBJ2-7; no clear D. From germline, CDR1 is SGHTA and CDR2 FQGNSA. The CDR3 length is 13 residues. V shed 4 bases and J shed 3 bases, with 10 bases lying between them. The CDR3 region is CASSYTMNYEQYF. Written as DNA, the CDR3 is TGTGCCAGCAGCTACACTATGAACTACGAGCAGTACTTC.

The rearrangement joins TRBV6-6 to TRBJ2-1, with D perhaps matching TRBD1 (6 bases). Between the trimmed V and J ends, which lost 0 bases and 7 bases, there was a span of 19 bases. Germline CDR1 and CDR2: MNHNY and SVGAGI (reference sequence). This CDR3 contains 17 residues. The CDR3 nucleotides are TGTGCCAGCAGTTACTCGAACACGGCAGGGGCCTGGAATGAGCAGTTCTTC. Residues: CASSYSNTAGAWNEQFF.

This clonotype was detected only a few times. This may arise from a read error, as a much more abundant clone is one base away. The chain carries TRBV2 and TRBJ2-4; D ambiguous. V lost 6 bases to trimming and J lost 3 bases, with 12 bases between them. Germline V gene sequence: CDR1 SNHLY, CDR2 FYNNEI. The CDR3 extends over 14 amino acids. The CDR3 spells CASRGSEVKNIQYF. Written as DNA, the CDR3 is TGTGCCAGCAGGGGGTCAGAAGTCAAAAACATTCAGTACTTC.

This clonotype was detected a few times. V gene TRBV12-3 or TRBV12-4 combines with J gene TRBJ2-5, with 11 bases identical to TRBD2. V lost 4 bases and J lost 2; bases outside the gene matches: 6. The CDR3 loop spans 16 amino acids. The CDR3 DNA is TGTGCCAGCAGTTCCATTCTAGCGGGGGGACAAGAGACCCAGTACTTC. This codes for CASSSILAGGQETQYF.